This TCR beta chain originates from a study of blood T cell repertoires in COVID-19. Study overall: The origin of the acute and convalescent COVID-19 samples was the United States, Italy and Spain. In each case, the material was cDNA or gDNA derived from T cells, B-cell-depleted T cells, or PBMCs.

Germline V lookup: CDR1 SSHAT, CDR2 FNYEAQ (reference sequence). There are 15 residues in the CDR3. In the case of this clone: The junction does not match germline at one end; this may be a read error.

Original data processing: Quantification of nucleated cells was approximated via reference gene primer amplification. The method was immunoSEQ multiplex PCR; TCRdb's version includes in-frame clones alone and lacks a portion of them. V and J calls plus clone size are reproduced from that table; the DNA served to infer D and trimming. The table records approximately 500,000 clones, 70% to 90% of them present only once. Sequenced: peripheral blood. The V and J genes are TRBV7-7 and TRBJ2-1; 8 positions agree with TRBD2. The sequence derives from a human donor in a cohort sampled during active COVID-19. The chain's CDR3 is CASSPSSGPYNEQFF. The DNA for the CDR3 is TGTGCTAGCAGCCCCTCTAGCGGGCCTTACAATGAGCAGTTCTTC.